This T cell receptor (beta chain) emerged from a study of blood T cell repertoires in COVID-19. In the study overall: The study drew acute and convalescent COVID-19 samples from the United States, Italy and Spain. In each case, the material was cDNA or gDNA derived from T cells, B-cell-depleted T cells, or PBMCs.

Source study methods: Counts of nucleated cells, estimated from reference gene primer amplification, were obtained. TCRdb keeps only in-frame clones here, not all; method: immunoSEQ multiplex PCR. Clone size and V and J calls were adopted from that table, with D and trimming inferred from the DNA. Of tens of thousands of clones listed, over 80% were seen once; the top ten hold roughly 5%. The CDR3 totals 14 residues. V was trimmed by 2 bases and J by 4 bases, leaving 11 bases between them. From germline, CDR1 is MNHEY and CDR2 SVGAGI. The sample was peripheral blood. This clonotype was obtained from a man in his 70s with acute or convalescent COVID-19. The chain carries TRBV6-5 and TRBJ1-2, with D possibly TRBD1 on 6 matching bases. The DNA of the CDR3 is TGTGCCAGCAGTTACCAGGACAGTCCCTATGGCTACACCTTC. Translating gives CASSYQDSPYGYTF.